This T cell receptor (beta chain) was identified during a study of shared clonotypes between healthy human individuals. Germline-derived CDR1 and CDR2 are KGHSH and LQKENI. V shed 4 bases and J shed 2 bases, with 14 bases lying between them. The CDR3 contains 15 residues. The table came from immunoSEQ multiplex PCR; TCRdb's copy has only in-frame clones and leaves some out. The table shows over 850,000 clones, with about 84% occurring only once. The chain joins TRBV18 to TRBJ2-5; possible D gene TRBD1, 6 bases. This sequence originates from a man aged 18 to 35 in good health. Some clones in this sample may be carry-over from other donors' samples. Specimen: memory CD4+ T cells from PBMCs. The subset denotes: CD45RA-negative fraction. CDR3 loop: CASSQTVGAQETQYF. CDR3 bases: TGTGCCAGCTCACAAACAGTGGGGGCACAAGAGACCCAGTACTTC.